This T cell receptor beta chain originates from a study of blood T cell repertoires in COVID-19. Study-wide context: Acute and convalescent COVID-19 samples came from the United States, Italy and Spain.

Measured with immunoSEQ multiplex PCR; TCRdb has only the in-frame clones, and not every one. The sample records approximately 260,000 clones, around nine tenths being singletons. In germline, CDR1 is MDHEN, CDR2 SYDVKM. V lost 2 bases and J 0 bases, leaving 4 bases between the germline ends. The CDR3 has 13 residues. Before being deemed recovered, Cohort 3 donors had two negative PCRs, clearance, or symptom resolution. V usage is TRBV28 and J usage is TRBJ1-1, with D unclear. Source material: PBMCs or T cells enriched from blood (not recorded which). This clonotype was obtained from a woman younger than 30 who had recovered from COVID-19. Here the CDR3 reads CASSLVMNTEAFF. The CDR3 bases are TGTGCCAGCAGTTTAGTCATGAACACTGAAGCTTTCTTT.